Shown below are 18 T cell receptor beta chains from a single sample sequenced in a study of shared clonotypes between healthy human individuals (dated by TCRdb to the early 2020s). CD8 naive samples were CD45RO-negative cells positively selected for CCR7, giving a CD45RA+CCR7+ population that excluded TemRA cells. Library preparation used the immunoSEQ multiplex PCR assay. Drawn from immuneACCESS, this table holds only the in-frame rearrangements with V and J called that TCRdb kept. Clones are partly lost; checked studies trace under half to an unresolved V gene and leave the rest unexplained. The sample data list around 1.9 million clones, and about 93% of these were observed just once. Under 2% of the sample is taken by the ten largest. Sequencing was done on a sample of naive CD8+ T cells from PBMCs. Interpreted using the paper, the cell subset or site label stands for: CD45RA+CCR7+. Receptor source: a young man in good health. Some clones in this sample may be carry-over from other donors' samples.

J is TRBJ2-2 and V is TRBV5-6; D is unclear. In germline, CDR1 is SGHDT, CDR2 YYEEEE. The CDR3 has 15 amino acids. Trimming left V 0 bases short and J 0 bases short, with 6 bases between. The CDR3 coding sequence is TGTGCCAGCAGCTTGGGCGCAACGAACACCGGGGAGCTGTTTTTT. Amino acids: CASSLGATNTGELFF.

This rearrangement joins TRBV10-1 to TRBJ2-1; possibly TRBD2 for D (6 bases). This CDR3 region has 16 residues. V was trimmed by 1 base and J by 7 bases, leaving 17 bases between them. Looked up from germline, CDR1 is WNHNN and CDR2 is SYGVQD (reference sequence). The CDR3 DNA reads as TGCGCCAGCAGTGAGTTGGACTCAACTGGGAGGAATGAGCAGTTCTTC. Protein: CASSELDSTGRNEQFF.

The V and J genes are TRBV7-9 and TRBJ2-1; D possibly matches TRBD1 or TRBD2 (6 bases each). Germline CDR1 is SEHNR and CDR2 is FQNEAQ (reference sequence). The CDR3 covers 12 residues. V lost 7 bases, J lost 10 bases, and 14 bases lay in between. Here the CDR3 reads CASTGGPVEQFF. The CDR3 coding sequence is TGTGCCAGCACTGGGGGGCCGGTGGAGCAGTTCTTC.

The chain links TRBV7-6 to TRBJ1-1, with 9 bases that match TRBD1. The CDR3 runs to 13 residues. The germline V gene has CDR1 SGHVS and CDR2 FNYEAQ. V lost 5 bases, J lost 7 bases, and 5 bases stayed unmatched. The CDR3 nucleotides read TGTGCCAGCAGCACCCGGACAGGGGATGAAGCTTTCTTT. It is translated as CASSTRTGDEAFF.

V gene TRBV29-1 combines with J gene TRBJ1-2, with D perhaps TRBD1 (5 bases). V was pared by 3 bases and J by 7 bases, with 12 bases between. The CDR3 extends over 12 amino acids. The germline gives CDR1 SQVTM, CDR2 ANQGSEA. CDR3 DNA: TGCAGCGTTGAGTCGGGGGTAGGTGGCTACACCTTC. Amino acids: CSVESGVGGYTF.

This clone was counted once. Other nucleotide sequences in the sample specify the same CDR3. The chain carries TRBV9 and TRBJ2-2, with 11 bases matching TRBD1. The V gene end was trimmed by 3 bases and the J gene end by 8 bases; junction bases not matched to a gene: 6. Germline V lookup: CDR1 SGDLS, CDR2 YYNGEE. This CDR3 spans 15 amino acids. In nucleotides, the CDR3 is TGTGCCAGCAGCGCGGGACAGGGGGTATCTGGGGAGCTGTTTTTT. Translating it yields CASSAGQGVSGELFF. Looking up the rest from reference TRBV9 and TRBJ2-2 gives the full variable domain: DSGVTQTPKHLITATGQRVTLRCSPRSGDLSVYWYQQSLDQGLQFLIQYYNGEERAKGNILERFSAQQFPDLHSELNLSSLELGDSALYFCASSAGQGVSGELFFGEGSRLTVL.

The gene calls are TRBV9 and TRBJ2-5, with D possibly being TRBD1 (7 bases). The CDR3 has 15 amino acids. Germline V gene lookup returns CDR1 SGDLS and CDR2 YYNGEE. V was trimmed by 3 bases and J by 9 bases, leaving 21 bases between them. CDR3 sequence: CASSGGGGAPRAQYF. CDR3 sequence (DNA): TGTGCCAGCAGCGGAGGAGGGGGCGCCCCTAGGGCCCAGTACTTC.

Remarks on this clone: One end of the junction does not line up with germline, which may come from a read error. V is TRBV13 and J is TRBJ1-5; D unclear. Germline CDR1 reads PRHDT; CDR2 reads FYEKMQ (reference sequence). The CDR3 spans 13 residues. CDR3 region: CASSGGRTPEVSF. CDR3 in DNA: TGTGCCAGCAGCGGAGGGAGGACCCCCGAAGTATCTTTT.

Points on this clone: Distinct nucleotide sequences in the sample also encode this CDR3. This chain links TRBV28 with TRBJ1-5; 8 positions match TRBD1. Per the germline V gene, CDR1 is MDHEN and CDR2 is SYDVKM. The CDR3 contains 16 residues. The junction had 5 bases not matched to a gene; V was cut back by 4 bases and J by 0 bases. This CDR3 reads CASSSQGALSNQPQHF. The CDR3, as DNA: TGTGCCAGCAGTTCCCAGGGGGCTCTTAGCAATCAGCCCCAGCATTTT.

The rearrangement joins TRBV4-1 to TRBJ1-1; 8 positions match TRBD1. CDR3 length: 15 amino acids. After removal of 4 bases from V and 5 bases from J, the junction contained 9 bases not matched to a gene. CDR1 is MGHRA and CDR2 is YSYEKL in the germline V gene. This CDR3 is CASSPARTGRTEAFF. The CDR3 coding sequence is TGCGCCAGCAGCCCCGCCCGGACAGGGCGTACTGAAGCTTTCTTT.

V usage is TRBV11-2 and J usage is TRBJ2-7; the D is unclear. Trimming stripped 6 bases from V and 3 bases from J, with 3 bases between. There are 10 residues in the CDR3. CDR1 and CDR2 (germline): SGHAT, FQNNGV. CDR3 nucleotide sequence: TGTGCCAGCAGGAACTACGAGCAGTACTTC. Protein sequence: CASRNYEQYF.

This chain connects TRBV5-6 to TRBJ1-4, with a possible D match to TRBD1 (6 bases). The germline CDR1 and CDR2 sequences are SGHDT and YYEEEE. The CDR3 contains 17 residues. V lost 0 bases to trimming and J lost 3 bases, with 15 bases between them. The CDR3 loop is CASSLAGGGIANEKLFF. CDR3 bases: TGTGCCAGCAGCTTGGCTGGGGGGGGCATAGCTAATGAAAAACTGTTTTTT.

V is TRBV19 and J is TRBJ2-7, with a weak D call TRBD1 (5 bases). This CDR3 has 15 residues. Trimming left V 1 base short and J 5 bases short, with 15 bases between. Germline-derived CDR1 and CDR2 are LNHDA and SQIVND (reference sequence). CDR3 protein: CASSIVPGRFNEQYF. CDR3 sequence (DNA): TGTGCCAGTAGTATAGTCCCAGGGCGCTTTAACGAGCAGTACTTC.

This chain connects TRBV28 to TRBJ2-1, with 7 positions matching TRBD2. V lost 5 bases, J lost 4 bases, and 8 bases stayed unmatched. Per the germline V gene, CDR1 is MDHEN and CDR2 is SYDVKM. The CDR3 length is 15 residues. Here the CDR3 reads CASSQNIAGYNEQFF. The DNA of the CDR3 is TGTGCCAGCAGTCAAAACATAGCGGGTTACAATGAGCAGTTCTTC.

The rearrangement joins TRBV5-1 to TRBJ1-4; D not certain. Trimming stripped 1 base from V and 6 bases from J, with 10 bases between. Germline loops: CDR1 SGHRS, CDR2 YFSETQ. This CDR3 is 14 amino acids long. Here the CDR3 DNA reads TGCGCCAGCAGCTTGCGGACGGCTGATGAAAAACTGTTTTTT. This translates into CASSLRTADEKLFF.

Concerning this clone: At the DNA level, this CDR3 is encoded by other sequences in the same sample as well. The J gene is TRBJ2-7, the V gene TRBV9, with D possibly called TRBD1 or TRBD2 (5 bases each). The ends were cut back, 0 bases at V and 3 bases at J, with 10 bases in the middle. The CDR3 is made up of 14 amino acids. Germline loops: CDR1 SGDLS, CDR2 YYNGEE. The CDR3 nucleotides read TGTGCCAGCAGCGTAGGGGGGAGAAACTACGAGCAGTACTTC. Its protein is CASSVGGRNYEQYF.

The chain has TRBV11-2 and TRBJ2-1; TRBD2 agrees at 9 bases. Unmatched junction bases numbered 8, after V lost 10 bases and J lost 4 bases. Germline V CDR1 and CDR2: SGHAT, FQNNGV. The CDR3 is 14 residues long. The CDR3 protein is CAIPQTSGYNEQFF. CDR3 DNA: TGTGCCATACCTCAGACTAGCGGATACAATGAGCAGTTCTTC.

Only one count was recorded for this clone. The chain combines TRBV19 with TRBJ1-1; a weak D match, TRBD1 (6 bases). In germline, CDR1 is LNHDA, CDR2 SQIVND (reference sequence). Trimming shortened V by 4 bases and J by 0 bases, and 12 bases separated the two germline ends. This CDR3 contains 15 residues. CDR3 sequence reads: CASSTRGTLNTEAFF. In nucleotides, the CDR3 is TGTGCCAGTAGTACAAGGGGGACACTGAACACTGAAGCTTTCTTT.